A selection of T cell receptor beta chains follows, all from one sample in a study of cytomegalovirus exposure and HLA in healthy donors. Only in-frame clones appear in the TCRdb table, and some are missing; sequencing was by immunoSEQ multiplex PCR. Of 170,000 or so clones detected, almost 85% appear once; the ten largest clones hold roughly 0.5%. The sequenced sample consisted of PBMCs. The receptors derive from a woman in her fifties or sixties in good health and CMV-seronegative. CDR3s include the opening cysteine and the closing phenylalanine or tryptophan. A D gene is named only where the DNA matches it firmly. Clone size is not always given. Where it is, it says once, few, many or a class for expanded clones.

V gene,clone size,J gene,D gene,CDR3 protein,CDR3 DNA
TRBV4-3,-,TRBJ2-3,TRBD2,CASSQESGGAGQFTQYF,TGCGCCAGCAGCCAAGAAAGCGGGGGGGCCGGTCAATTTACGCAGTATTTT
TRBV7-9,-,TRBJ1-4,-,CASTPPGGKLFF,TGTGCCAGCACCCCTCCCGGTGGAAAACTGTTTTTT
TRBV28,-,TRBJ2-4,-,CASSRHQNIQYF,TGTGCCAGCAGTAGACACCAAAACATTCAGTACTTC
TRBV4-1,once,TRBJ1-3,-,CASSQAAVSGNTIYF,TGCGCCAGCAGCCAAGCGGCGGTCTCTGGAAACACCATATATTTT
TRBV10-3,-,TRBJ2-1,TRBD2,CAISVGSGSEQFF,TGTGCCATCAGTGTGGGTAGCGGGAGTGAGCAGTTCTTC
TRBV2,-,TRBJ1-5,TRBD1,CASSTGQRNQPQHF,TGTGCCAGCAGTACGGGACAGAGGAATCAGCCCCAGCATTTT
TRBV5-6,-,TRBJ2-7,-,CASSSYSSYEQYF,TGTGCCAGCAGCTCCTACAGCTCCTACGAGCAGTACTTC
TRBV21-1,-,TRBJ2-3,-,CASSKGGDSLATSTDTQYF,TGTGCCAGCAGCAAAGGGGGGGACAGTCTTGCTACTAGCACAGATACGCAGTATTTT
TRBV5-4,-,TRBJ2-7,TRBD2,CASMRTSDDEQYF,TGTGCCAGCATGAGGACTAGTGACGACGAGCAGTACTTC
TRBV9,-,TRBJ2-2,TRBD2,CASSISGGDTGELFF,TGTGCCAGCAGCATAAGCGGGGGAGACACCGGGGAGCTGTTTTTT
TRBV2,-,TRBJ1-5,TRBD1,CASNPGQGDQPQHF,TGTGCCAGTAATCCGGGACAGGGAGATCAGCCCCAGCATTTT
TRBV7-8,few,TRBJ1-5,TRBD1,CASSSSRLDRVTQHF,TGTGCCAGCAGCTCTAGTCGCTTAGACAGGGTAACCCAGCATTTT
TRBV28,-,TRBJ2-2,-,CASTLMTANTGELFF,TGTGCCAGCACTTTGATGACAGCTAACACCGGGGAGCTGTTTTTT
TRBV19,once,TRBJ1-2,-,CASMGSGSGAYGYTF,TGTGCCAGTATGGGGTCAGGGTCTGGGGCATATGGCTACACCTTC
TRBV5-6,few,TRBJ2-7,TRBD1,CASSYDRVHEQYF,TGTGCCAGCAGTTATGACAGGGTCCACGAGCAGTACTTC
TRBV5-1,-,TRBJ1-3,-,CASSLGVQGSGNTIYF,TGCGCCAGCAGCTTGGGGGTACAGGGCTCTGGAAACACCATATATTTT
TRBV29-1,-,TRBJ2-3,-,CSVVQGADTQYF,TGCAGCGTTGTCCAAGGGGCAGATACGCAGTATTTT
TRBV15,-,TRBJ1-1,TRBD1,CATSRGGQGSTEAFF,TGTGCCACCAGCAGAGGGGGACAGGGTTCCACTGAAGCTTTCTTT
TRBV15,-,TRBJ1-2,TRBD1,CATSRRTGNYGYTF,TGTGCCACCAGCAGAAGGACAGGAAACTATGGCTACACCTTC
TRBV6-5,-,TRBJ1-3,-,CASSYTGVSGNTIYF,TGTGCCAGCAGTTATACAGGAGTTTCTGGAAACACCATATATTTT
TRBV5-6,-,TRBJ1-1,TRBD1,CASTPRDRVFTEAFF,TGTGCCAGCACCCCGAGGGACAGAGTATTCACTGAAGCTTTCTTT
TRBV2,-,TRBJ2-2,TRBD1,CASTITGGITGELFF,TGTGCCAGCACCATTACAGGGGGCATCACCGGGGAGCTGTTTTTT
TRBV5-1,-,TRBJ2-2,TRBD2,CASSPGLAGVDGELFF,TGCGCCAGCAGCCCGGGACTAGCGGGAGTGGACGGGGAGCTGTTTTTT
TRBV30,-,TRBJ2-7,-,CAWSVLGGNEQYF,TGTGCCTGGAGTGTACTGGGCGGGAACGAGCAGTACTTC